This is a list of T cell receptor beta chains from one sample in a study of blood T cell repertoires in COVID-19. Measured with immunoSEQ multiplex PCR; TCRdb has only the in-frame clones, and not every one. The sample holds 200,000 to 250,000 clones, less than 90% seen once. Sequencing used peripheral blood. The receptor set was obtained from a man in his sixties or seventies with acute or convalescent COVID-19. Each CDR3 is given with its conserved first and last residue. A D gene is named only where the DNA matches it firmly.

j_call: TRBJ2-7
cdr3_length: 15
v_call: TRBV6-1
d_call: TRBD2
cdr3_aa: CASSEETSGRYEQYF

j_call: TRBJ1-3
cdr3_length: 16
v_call: TRBV3-1/TRBV3-2
d_call: TRBD1
cdr3_aa: CASSRRTGSSGNTIYF

j_call: TRBJ1-5
cdr3_length: 13
v_call: TRBV28
d_call: .
cdr3_aa: CASRTDRKQPQHF

j_call: TRBJ1-2
cdr3_length: 15
v_call: TRBV11-2
d_call: .
cdr3_aa: CASSLGITDNYGYTF

j_call: TRBJ1-4
cdr3_length: 14
v_call: TRBV6-5
d_call: .
cdr3_aa: CASSYLQGNEKLFF

j_call: TRBJ2-3
cdr3_length: 16
v_call: TRBV5-1
d_call: .
cdr3_aa: CASSLGKSGGTDTQYF

j_call: TRBJ2-7
cdr3_length: 16
v_call: TRBV27
d_call: .
cdr3_aa: CASSLSGLGEPYEQYF

j_call: TRBJ2-5
cdr3_length: 12
v_call: TRBV10-3
d_call: .
cdr3_aa: CAISGFQETQYF

j_call: TRBJ2-1
cdr3_length: 14
v_call: TRBV29-1
d_call: TRBD1
cdr3_aa: CSVSQGVNYNEQFF

j_call: TRBJ2-1
cdr3_length: 15
v_call: TRBV9
d_call: TRBD1
cdr3_aa: CASSPRTGWDNEQFF

j_call: TRBJ2-7
cdr3_length: 15
v_call: TRBV7-3
d_call: TRBD2
cdr3_aa: CASSFWVAGETEQYF

j_call: TRBJ2-1
cdr3_length: 16
v_call: TRBV7-2
d_call: .
cdr3_aa: CASSLTSWSSYNEQFF

j_call: TRBJ2-7
cdr3_length: 13
v_call: TRBV12-5
d_call: TRBD2
cdr3_aa: CASARGSRYEQYF

j_call: TRBJ2-2
cdr3_length: 15
v_call: TRBV7-2
d_call: .
cdr3_aa: CASSLVGGFTGELFF

j_call: TRBJ1-4
cdr3_length: 13
v_call: TRBV3-1/TRBV3-2
d_call: TRBD1
cdr3_aa: CASTGTANEKLFF

j_call: TRBJ2-1
cdr3_length: 14
v_call: TRBV19
d_call: TRBD2
cdr3_aa: CASSILSGRGEQFF

j_call: TRBJ2-4
cdr3_length: 13
v_call: TRBV6-4
d_call: .
cdr3_aa: CASSRRAKNIQYF

j_call: TRBJ2-7
cdr3_length: 12
v_call: TRBV3-1/TRBV3-2
d_call: TRBD1
cdr3_aa: CASISSGGEQYF

j_call: TRBJ2-3
cdr3_length: 13
v_call: TRBV5-4
d_call: .
cdr3_aa: CASSLYGADTQYF

j_call: TRBJ1-2
cdr3_length: 15
v_call: TRBV7-9
d_call: TRBD1
cdr3_aa: CASSLGQTANYGYTF

j_call: TRBJ2-1
cdr3_length: 16
v_call: TRBV7-2
d_call: TRBD2
cdr3_aa: CASSLRWREGLDEQFF

j_call: TRBJ1-2
cdr3_length: 13
v_call: TRBV6-5
d_call: .
cdr3_aa: CASRTIGGYGYTF